These T cell receptor beta chains were read from a single sample in a study of blood T cell repertoires in COVID-19. The data were produced by immunoSEQ multiplex PCR, yet TCRdb's version contains in-frame clones alone and is incomplete. The sample has about 50,000 clones, roughly 85% seen once; the top ten hold 25%. Sequenced sample: peripheral blood. The receptors originated from a man in his 70s with acute or convalescent COVID-19. The conserved cysteine and the conserved F or W are not part of the CDR3 here. The D gene is left open where the match is weak.

>TRBV6-5|NA|12
ASRGGGAGGELF
>TRBV5-1|TRBD2|15
ASSSSGGAGGTGELF
>TRBV20-1|NA|9
SEAGDYGYT
>TRBV30|NA|10
AWSVQRVGYT
>TRBV2|TRBD1|13
ASTGQGMRTDTQY
>TRBV11-3|NA|14
ASSRRQALAKNIQY
>TRBV21-1|NA|13
ARGLVDSGWNEQF
>TRBV30|TRBD1|11
AWDRDRGSEQY
>TRBV19|NA|11
ASSPSFTDTQY
>TRBV11-3|NA|11
ASSPRGRSPLH
>TRBV5-1|TRBD1|15
ASSSSGTASGANVLT
>TRBV7-9|NA|12
ASSARFRESPLH
>TRBV15|NA|13
ATSRDIDRNEKLF
>TRBV11-3|NA|16
ASSLDWNREMNTGELF
>TRBV7-9|NA|13
ASSYSGEKDQPQH
>TRBV3-1/TRBV3-2|TRBD2|15
ASSQAPSGEPYNEQF
>TRBV19|NA|14
ASSTISTVSYNEQF
>TRBV24-1|TRBD2|13
ATSDRTSGTDTQY
>TRBV30|NA|13
AWSVSGGRRDTQY
>TRBV28|NA|12
ASSSQGSYNEQF
>TRBV5-8|NA|13
ASSLGTGVTDTQY
>TRBV11-3|TRBD1|15
ASSTGQGDMRTDTQY
>TRBV30|NA|10
AWLGSNTEAF
>TRBV2|TRBD2|14
ASSPLGLDKSGELF
>TRBV7-9|TRBD1|11
ASSDRGNTEAF
>TRBV2|NA|13
ASSVQNSGANVLT
>TRBV27|NA|11
ASSPGRDQPQH
>TRBV9|NA|13
ASSVGPPPLETQY
>TRBV30|NA|12
AWSVLTANSPLH
>TRBV7-6|TRBD2|13
ASSRSGAQTGELF
>TRBV14|TRBD1|14
ASSLHDRVPNYGYT
>TRBV30|TRBD1|15
AWDRQGATGMNTEAF
>TRBV9|NA|13
ASSVVSSQNNEQF
>TRBV24-1|TRBD2|11
ATSGLGGDTQY
>TRBV3-1/TRBV3-2|NA|12
ASSRRTDRETQY
>TRBV27|NA|11
ASSSGLNEKLF
>TRBV6-5|NA|13
ASSFATSGDNEQF